This entry lists 27 T cell receptor beta chains sequenced from one sample in a study of lymphopenia after photon versus proton radiotherapy. Measured with immunoSEQ multiplex PCR; TCRdb has only the in-frame clones, and not every one. The sample yields roughly 23,000 clones, roughly 91% seen once. The sequences come from peripheral blood, collected from a patient treated with proton-based radiotherapy. These receptors were taken from a woman between 65 and 79 years old with pancreatic cancer. Some clones in this sample may be carry-over from other donors' samples.

This rearrangement joins TRBV7-2 to TRBJ1-5, with D possibly matching TRBD1 (5 bases). The CDR3 has 17 residues. Germline V CDR1 and CDR2: SGHTA, FQGNSA. The germline V and J ends were trimmed by 1 base and 0 bases, with 13 bases remaining between them. The CDR3 DNA reads as TGTGCCAGCAGCTTAGAAGTGGCAGGACATAGCAATCAGCCCCAGCATTTT. Its protein product is CASSLEVAGHSNQPQHF.

The CDR3: CASGQSFLYEQYF. CDR3 sequence (DNA): TGTGCCAGTGGACAGTCCTTTCTTTACGAGCAGTACTTC. The chain combines TRBV2 with TRBJ2-7, with D tentatively TRBD1 (6 bases). The CDR3 runs 13 residues. Deletions cut 9 bases from V and 4 bases from J, with 16 bases between. Germline lookup yields CDR1 SNHLY and CDR2 FYNNEI.

This chain links TRBV5-4 with TRBJ1-4, with D tentatively TRBD1 (6 bases). CDR1 and CDR2 (germline): SGHNT, YYREEE (reference sequence). This CDR3 spans 15 amino acids. The germline V and J ends were trimmed by 4 bases and 2 bases, with 12 bases remaining between them. Here the CDR3 reads CASSPRGATNEKLFF. In nucleotides, the CDR3 is TGTGCCAGCAGCCCTAGGGGGGCGACTAATGAAAAACTGTTTTTT.

CDR3 sequence (DNA): TGTGCCAGCAGCTCCGGACGGCTGGCACAGGGAGACTACGAGCAGTACTTC. Amino acids: CASSSGRLAQGDYEQYF. This rearrangement joins TRBV5-5 to TRBJ2-7; possibly TRBD1 for D (6 bases). Germline values: CDR1 SGHKS, CDR2 YYEKEE (reference sequence). The germline V and J ends were trimmed by 3 bases and 3 bases, with 22 bases remaining between them. The CDR3 is 17 amino acids.

The V and J genes are TRBV10-3 and TRBJ2-2; 10 bases agree with TRBD1. The length of the CDR3 is 18 residues. The ends lost 7 bases at V and 0 bases at J; junction bases unmatched: 11. CDR1 and CDR2 (germline): ENHRY, SYGVKD. CDR3: CAINTQGTGVTNTGELFF. CDR3 DNA sequence: TGTGCCATCAACACCCAGGGGACAGGGGTGACGAACACCGGGGAGCTGTTTTTT.

The genes are TRBV4-1 and TRBJ2-1, with D possibly TRBD2 on 5 matching bases. V shed 4 bases and J shed 2 bases, with 12 bases lying between them. This CDR3 has 15 amino acids. In germline, CDR1 is MGHRA, CDR2 YSYEKL. CDR3 DNA sequence: TGCGCCAGCAGCCCCTCCCCGGGAACCTACAATGAGCAGTTCTTC. Protein sequence: CASSPSPGTYNEQFF.

The chain recombines TRBV21-1 with TRBJ1-5; the table's D call, TRBD1, has no DNA check behind it. TRBV21-1 is tagged as a pseudogene. The CDR3 is 15 amino acids. For the CDR3, the DNA is TGTGCCAGCAGCCCCGTCCCGCCAGACAATCAGCCCCAGCATTTT. Translated: CASSPVPPDNQPQHF.

The chain's CDR3 is CASSLGGMDSPLHF. CDR3 nucleotide sequence: TGCGCCAGCAGCTTGGGAGGGATGGATTCACCCCTCCACTTT. V is TRBV5-1 and J is TRBJ1-6; unclear D gene. Germline V lookup: CDR1 SGHRS, CDR2 YFSETQ. CDR3 length: 14 residues. Trimming stripped 0 bases from V and 8 bases from J, with 9 bases between. The full variable domain, in which reference TRBV5-1 and TRBJ1-6 provide the parts outside the CDR3, is KAGVTQTPRYLIKTRGQQVTLSCSPISGHRSVSWYQQTPGQGLQFLFEYFSETQRNKGNFPGRFSGRQFSNSRSEMNVSTLELGDSALYLCASSLGGMDSPLHFGNGTRLTVT.

This chain connects TRBV4-2 to TRBJ2-5; no clear D gene. The germline V gene has CDR1 LGHNA and CDR2 YNFKEQ. V was trimmed by 3 bases and J by 0 bases, leaving 5 bases between them. CDR3 size: 13 residues. The CDR3 here is CASSQAYQETQYF. CDR3 sequence (DNA): TGTGCCAGCAGCCAGGCCTACCAAGAGACCCAGTACTTC.

This rearrangement joins TRBV27 to TRBJ2-1; D uncertain. The CDR3 loop spans 16 amino acids. The V end was cut by 3 bases, the J end by 4 bases, with 16 bases between. The germline V gene has CDR1 MNHEY and CDR2 SMNVEV (reference sequence). The CDR3 DNA reads TGTGCCAGCAGTTTTGACAAGGCCGTAGTATACAATGAGCAGTTCTTC. It specifies CASSFDKAVVYNEQFF.

The CDR3, as DNA: TGTGCCAGCAGCCCCGGGACAGGGGGTGTTGGGGAGCTGTTTTTT. It is translated as CASSPGTGGVGELFF. The chain recombines TRBV6-1 with TRBJ2-2; 11 bases line up with TRBD1. Losses at the gene ends were 6 bases for V and 8 bases for J; bases not matched to a gene: 8. The CDR3 is 15 residues long. In germline, CDR1 is MNHNS, CDR2 SASEGT.

The chain recombines TRBV30 with TRBJ1-3, with D uncertain. Germline lookup yields CDR1 GTSNPN and CDR2 SVGIG (reference sequence). Deletions cut 3 bases from V and 0 bases from J, with 15 bases between. This CDR3 comprises 16 residues. CDR3 DNA sequence: TGTGCCTGGAGAGGAAGGGTCCTAAGCTCTGGAAACACCATATATTTT. Translated, it gives CAWRGRVLSSGNTIYF.

This rearrangement joins TRBV25-1 to TRBJ2-7; unclear D gene. This CDR3 has 13 residues. Germline V gene lookup returns CDR1 MGHDK and CDR2 SYGVNS. V lost 0 bases, J lost 6 bases, and 9 bases lay in between. DNA of the CDR3: TGTGCCAGCAGTGAATATATGGGCCTCGAGCAGTACTTC. This codes for CASSEYMGLEQYF.

The V call is TRBV5-1, the J call TRBJ2-1; 7 positions match TRBD2. Germline loops: CDR1 SGHRS, CDR2 YFSETQ. V dropped 0 bases and J dropped 8; count of bases not matched to a gene: 11. This CDR3 has 16 amino acids. The CDR3, as DNA: TGCGCCAGCAGCTTGGCCCTTCAGCGGGATCGAGATGAGCAGTTCTTC. Its protein product is CASSLALQRDRDEQFF.

J is TRBJ2-5 and V is TRBV5-1; 8 nucleotides align to TRBD1. The length of the CDR3 is 16 residues. Germline CDR1 reads SGHRS; CDR2 reads YFSETQ. Trimming took 4 bases from V and 5 from J; bases not matched to a gene: 13. The CDR3: CASSQTLRGRMETQYF. CDR3 nucleotide sequence: TGCGCCAGCAGCCAGACACTCAGGGGGCGCATGGAGACCCAGTACTTC.

The rearrangement joins TRBV5-6 to TRBJ2-7, with TRBD2 matching 7 bases. CDR3 length equals 14 residues. Unmatched junction bases numbered 4, after V lost 4 bases and J lost 0 bases. The germline gives CDR1 SGHDT, CDR2 YYEEEE. The CDR3 loop reads CASSPRDYSYEQYF. The CDR3 DNA follows: TGTGCCAGCAGCCCCCGGGACTACTCCTACGAGCAGTACTTC.

The rearrangement joins TRBV15 to TRBJ2-4, with D perhaps assigned TRBD1 or TRBD2 (5 bases each). Germline V gives CDR1 LNHNV, CDR2 YYDKDF (reference sequence). Trimming left V 0 bases short and J 0 bases short, with 15 bases between. The CDR3 length is 18 residues. In DNA form, the CDR3 reads TGTGCCACCAGCAGAGAAGGGACGGGGAACTTAGCCAAAAACATTCAGTACTTC. Its protein is CATSREGTGNLAKNIQYF. The full variable domain, rest sourced from reference TRBV15 and TRBJ2-4, is DAMVIQNPRYQVTQFGKPVTLSCSQTLNHNVMYWYQQKSSQAPKLLFHYYDKDFNNEADTPDNFQSRRPNTSFCFLDIRSPGLGDTAMYLCATSREGTGNLAKNIQYFGAGTRLSVL.

CDR3 sequence reads: CASSGTGNTIYF. In nucleotides, the CDR3 is TGTGCCAGCAGTGGGACAGGAAACACCATATATTTT. The chain links TRBV2 to TRBJ1-3; tentative D call: TRBD1 (5 bases). CDR1 is SNHLY, CDR2 FYNNEI, per germline. This CDR3 is 12 amino acids long. V lost 4 bases and J lost 4, with 5 bases in between.

The rearrangement joins TRBV11-1 to TRBJ2-5; no reliable D call. Germline V lookup: CDR1 SGHAT, CDR2 FQDESV (reference sequence). This CDR3 is 11 amino acids long. V was shortened by 3 bases and J by 4 bases, with 3 bases between the two germline ends. CDR3 coding DNA: TGTGCCAGCAGCTTGGTAGAGACCCAGTACTTC. Translation: CASSLVETQYF. Looking up the rest from reference TRBV11-1 and TRBJ2-5 gives the full variable domain: EAEVAQSPRYKITEKSQAVAFWCDPISGHATLYWYRQILGQGPELLVQFQDESVVDDSQLPKDRFSAERLKGVDSTLKIQPAELGDSAMYLCASSLVETQYFGPGTRLLVL.

This chain connects TRBV6-5 to TRBJ2-5; 9 positions agree with TRBD2. The germline gives CDR1 MNHEY, CDR2 SVGAGI. The J segment lost 4 bases and the V segment lost 6 bases, leaving 6 bases of the junction unmatched. CDR3 length equals 14 residues. CDR3: CASRGAGGRETQYF. CDR3 nucleotides: TGTGCCAGCAGAGGAGCGGGAGGAAGAGAGACCCAGTACTTC.

This sequence joins TRBV19 and TRBJ1-1; tentative D call: TRBD1 (5 bases). The length of the CDR3 is 11 residues. Per the germline V gene, CDR1 is LNHDA and CDR2 is SQIVND (reference sequence). V was trimmed by 8 bases and J by 10 bases, leaving 14 bases between them. Here the CDR3 reads CASQTGGGAFF. In nucleotides, the CDR3 is TGTGCCAGTCAAACGGGGGGTGGAGCTTTCTTT.

This sequence joins TRBV30 and TRBJ2-7; no definite D call. Trimming removed 2 bases at V and 1 base at J, with 9 bases between. The CDR3 covers 13 residues. Germline V lookup: CDR1 GTSNPN, CDR2 SVGIG (reference sequence). The CDR3 bases are TGTGCCTGGAGTCTGTGGGGATCCTACGAGCAGTACTTC. Translation: CAWSLWGSYEQYF.

This clone was seen a single time. This chain links TRBV28 with TRBJ1-2; 9 bases are a match to TRBD1. CDR3 length: 15 amino acids. V gave up 9 bases and J gave up 0 bases; unmatched junction bases: 8. Germline CDR1 is MDHEN and CDR2 is SYDVKM. The CDR3 loop is CASNGQGITNYGYTF. CDR3 coding DNA: TGTGCCAGTAATGGACAGGGGATAACTAACTATGGCTACACCTTC.

The CDR3 DNA sequence: TGTGCCAGCAGAGGACAGGGATTGAGCAATCAGCCCCAGCATTTT. Translation: CASRGQGLSNQPQHF. The chain uses TRBV28 and TRBJ1-5; TRBD1 matches 8 bases. V lost 6 bases and J lost 1; bases outside the gene matches: 5. The CDR3 contains 15 residues. In germline, CDR1 is MDHEN, CDR2 SYDVKM.

As concerns this clone: Sequence at one end of the junction differs from germline and may be a read error. The gene calls are TRBV7-7 and TRBJ2-1; D is perhaps TRBD2 (5 bases). The CDR3 extends over 15 amino acids. Germline values: CDR1 SSHAT, CDR2 FNYEAQ (reference sequence). The CDR3 region has the DNA TGTGCTAGCAGCTTTGGAAGCGGAGCCAACAATGAGCAGTTCTTC. Translated: CASSFGSGANNEQFF.

The rearrangement joins TRBV19 to TRBJ1-5; D may be TRBD1 (6 bases). Trimming stripped 7 bases from V and 6 bases from J, with 16 bases between. Germline V gene sequence: CDR1 LNHDA, CDR2 SQIVND (reference sequence). The CDR3 length is 14 residues. The CDR3 loop reads CASTMGGLRQPQHF. CDR3 DNA sequence: TGTGCCAGTACCATGGGGGGGCTGCGTCAGCCCCAGCATTTT.

The sample holds one count of this clone. The chain joins TRBV19 to TRBJ2-7; D might be TRBD1 (5 bases). In germline, CDR1 is LNHDA, CDR2 SQIVND (reference sequence). The germline V and J ends were trimmed by 5 bases and 3 bases, with 14 bases remaining between them. This CDR3 contains 14 residues. CDR3 sequence (DNA): TGTGCCAGTAGTCCCGGCCTAGGGGTCTACGAGCAGTACTTC. This gives the protein CASSPGLGVYEQYF. Together with reference TRBV19 and TRBJ2-7, the CDR3 gives the full variable domain: DGGITQSPKYLFRKEGQNVTLSCEQNLNHDAMYWYRQDPGQGLRLIYYSQIVNDFQKGDIAEGYSVSREKKESFPLTVTSAQKNPTAFYLCASSPGLGVYEQYFGPGTRLTVT.